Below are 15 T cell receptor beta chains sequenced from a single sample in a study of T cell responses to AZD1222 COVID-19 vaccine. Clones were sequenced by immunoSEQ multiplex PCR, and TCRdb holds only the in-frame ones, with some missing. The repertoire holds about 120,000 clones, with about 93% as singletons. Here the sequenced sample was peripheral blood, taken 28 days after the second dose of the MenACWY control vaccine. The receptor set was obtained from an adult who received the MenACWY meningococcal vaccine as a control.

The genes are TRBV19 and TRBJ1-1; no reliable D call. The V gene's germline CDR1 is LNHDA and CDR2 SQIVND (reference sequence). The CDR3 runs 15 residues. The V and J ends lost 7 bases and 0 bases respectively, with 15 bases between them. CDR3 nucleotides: TGTGCCAGTACCCCTACAGTCGCCATGAACACTGAAGCTTTCTTT. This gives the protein CASTPTVAMNTEAFF.

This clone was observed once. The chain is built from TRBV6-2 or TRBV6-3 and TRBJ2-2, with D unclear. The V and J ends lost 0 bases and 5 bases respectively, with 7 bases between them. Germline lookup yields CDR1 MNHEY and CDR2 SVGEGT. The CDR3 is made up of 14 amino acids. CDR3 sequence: CASSYSLLTGELFF. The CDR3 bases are TGTGCCAGCAGTTACTCCCTACTAACCGGGGAGCTGTTTTTT.

This CDR3 is CASSYRGTANYGYTF. In DNA form, the CDR3 reads TGTGCCAGCAGTTACCGAGGGACAGCGAACTATGGCTACACCTTC. The chain is built from TRBV6-2 or TRBV6-3 and TRBJ1-2; 7 bases are a match to TRBD1. There are 15 residues in the CDR3. Trimming cost V 2 bases and J 2 bases; bases outside gene matches: 5. Germline CDR1 is MNHEY and CDR2 is SVGEGT.

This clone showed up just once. CDR3: CASSFSPNTEAFF. CDR3 coding DNA: TGTGCCAGCAGCTTCTCTCCTAACACTGAAGCTTTCTTT. The chain links TRBV7-2 to TRBJ1-1, with D hard to call. Germline-derived CDR1 and CDR2 are SGHTA and FQGNSA. V was cut by 3 bases and J by 2 bases, with 7 bases left in between. This CDR3 is 13 amino acids long. Looking up the rest from reference TRBV7-2 and TRBJ1-1 gives the full variable domain: GAGVSQSPSNKVTEKGKDVELRCDPISGHTALYWYRQSLGQGLEFLIYFQGNSAPDKSGLPSDRFSAERTGGSVSTLTIQRTQQEDSAVYLCASSFSPNTEAFFGQGTRLTVV.

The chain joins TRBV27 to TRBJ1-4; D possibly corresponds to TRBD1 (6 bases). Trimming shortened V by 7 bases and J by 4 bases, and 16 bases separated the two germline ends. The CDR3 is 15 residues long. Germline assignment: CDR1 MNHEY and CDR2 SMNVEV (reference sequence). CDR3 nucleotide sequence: TGTGCCAGCAAATTAACAGGGACTGTTAATGAAAAACTGTTTTTT. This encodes CASKLTGTVNEKLFF. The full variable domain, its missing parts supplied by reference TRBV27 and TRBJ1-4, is EAQVTQNPRYLITVTGKKLTVTCSQNMNHEYMSWYRQDPGLGLRQIYYSMNVEVTDKGDVPEGYKVSRKEKRNFPLILESPSPNQTSLYFCASKLTGTVNEKLFFGSGTQLSVL.

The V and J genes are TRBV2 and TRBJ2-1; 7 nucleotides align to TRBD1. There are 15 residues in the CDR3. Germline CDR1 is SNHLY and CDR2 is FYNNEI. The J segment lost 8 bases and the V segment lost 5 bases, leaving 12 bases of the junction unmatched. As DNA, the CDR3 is TGTGCCAGCAGTCAAGAACAGGGGAGTAGGGATGAGCAGTTCTTC. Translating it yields CASSQEQGSRDEQFF.

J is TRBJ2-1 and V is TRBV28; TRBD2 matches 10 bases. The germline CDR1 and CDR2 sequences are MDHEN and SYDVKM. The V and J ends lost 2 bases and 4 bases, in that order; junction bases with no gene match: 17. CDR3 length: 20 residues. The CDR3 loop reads CASSLVLAGEKSFGYNEQFF. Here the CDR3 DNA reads TGTGCCAGCAGTTTAGTCCTAGCGGGAGAAAAAAGCTTTGGGTACAATGAGCAGTTCTTC.

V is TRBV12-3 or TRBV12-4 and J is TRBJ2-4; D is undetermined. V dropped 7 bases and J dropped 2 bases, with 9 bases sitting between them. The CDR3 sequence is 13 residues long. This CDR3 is CASNPGSKNIQYF. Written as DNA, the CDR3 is TGTGCCAGCAACCCAGGATCCAAAAACATTCAGTACTTC.

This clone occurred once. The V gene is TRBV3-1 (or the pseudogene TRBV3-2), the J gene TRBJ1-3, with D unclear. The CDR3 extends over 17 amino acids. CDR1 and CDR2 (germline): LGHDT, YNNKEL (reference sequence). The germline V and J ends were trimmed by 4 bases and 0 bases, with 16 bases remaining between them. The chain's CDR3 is CASSRSIVGRSGNTIYF. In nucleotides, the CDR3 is TGTGCCAGCAGCCGAAGCATAGTAGGCCGCTCTGGAAACACCATATATTTT.

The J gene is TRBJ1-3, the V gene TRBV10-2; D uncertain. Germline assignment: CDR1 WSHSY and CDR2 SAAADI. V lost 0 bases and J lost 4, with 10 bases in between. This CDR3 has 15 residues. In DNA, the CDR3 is TGCGCCAGCAGTGAGTCGGTAATTGGGGGAAACACCATATATTTT. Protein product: CASSESVIGGNTIYF.

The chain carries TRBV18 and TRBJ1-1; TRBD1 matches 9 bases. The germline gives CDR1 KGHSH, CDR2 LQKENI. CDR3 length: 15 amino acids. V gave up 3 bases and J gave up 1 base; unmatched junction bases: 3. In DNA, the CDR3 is TGTGCCAGCTCACCTCGGACAGGGGAGAACACTGAAGCTTTCTTT. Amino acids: CASSPRTGENTEAFF.

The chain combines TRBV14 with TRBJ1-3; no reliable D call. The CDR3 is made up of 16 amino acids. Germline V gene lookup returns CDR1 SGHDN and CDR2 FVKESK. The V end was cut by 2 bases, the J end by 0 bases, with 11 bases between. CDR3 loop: CASSQLQISSGNTIYF. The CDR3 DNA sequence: TGTGCCAGCAGCCAACTACAGATCAGCTCTGGAAACACCATATATTTT.

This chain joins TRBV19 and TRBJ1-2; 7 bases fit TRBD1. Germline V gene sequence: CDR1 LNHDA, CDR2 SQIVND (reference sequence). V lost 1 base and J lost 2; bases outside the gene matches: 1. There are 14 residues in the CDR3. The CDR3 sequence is CASSIVTGNYGYTF. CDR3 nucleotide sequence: TGTGCCAGTAGTATAGTGACAGGGAACTATGGCTACACCTTC.

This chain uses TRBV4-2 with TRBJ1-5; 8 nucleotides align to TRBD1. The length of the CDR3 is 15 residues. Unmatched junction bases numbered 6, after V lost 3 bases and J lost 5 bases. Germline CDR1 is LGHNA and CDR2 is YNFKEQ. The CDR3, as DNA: TGTGCCAGCAGCCAGCAACAGGGGGAGGATCAGCCCCAGCATTTT. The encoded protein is CASSQQQGEDQPQHF.

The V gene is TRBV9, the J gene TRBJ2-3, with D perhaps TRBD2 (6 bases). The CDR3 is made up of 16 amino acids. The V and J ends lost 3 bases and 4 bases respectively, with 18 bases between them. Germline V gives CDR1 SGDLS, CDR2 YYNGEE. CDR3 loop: CASSAGVDIGADTQYF. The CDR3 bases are TGTGCCAGCAGCGCGGGGGTCGATATAGGCGCAGATACGCAGTATTTT.